This TCR beta chain came from a study of OX40 agonist ivuxolimab in advanced cancers. J lost 0 bases, V lost 3 bases, and 2 bases had no gene match. This CDR3 has 17 residues. Germline V gene data show CDR1 as LNHDA and CDR2 as SQIVND (reference sequence). This clone was found once. The assay was immunoSEQ multiplex PCR, and TCRdb's table has in-frame clones only and misses some. The top ten clones hold about 7% of a sample with about 83,000 clones, less than 85% of them seen once. The chain carries TRBV19 and TRBJ2-6; TRBD1 matches at 10 bases. The sequence was collected from an adult with an advanced solid tumor such as melanoma, head and neck, liver or kidney cancer. The sample was CD4+ or CD8+ T cells sorted from blood, taken in a trial of the OX40 agonist ivuxolimab. The CDR3, as DNA: TGTGCCAGTAGTATCGGGACAGGGGTCTCTGGGGCCAACGTCCTGACTTTC. It encodes CASSIGTGVSGANVLTF.